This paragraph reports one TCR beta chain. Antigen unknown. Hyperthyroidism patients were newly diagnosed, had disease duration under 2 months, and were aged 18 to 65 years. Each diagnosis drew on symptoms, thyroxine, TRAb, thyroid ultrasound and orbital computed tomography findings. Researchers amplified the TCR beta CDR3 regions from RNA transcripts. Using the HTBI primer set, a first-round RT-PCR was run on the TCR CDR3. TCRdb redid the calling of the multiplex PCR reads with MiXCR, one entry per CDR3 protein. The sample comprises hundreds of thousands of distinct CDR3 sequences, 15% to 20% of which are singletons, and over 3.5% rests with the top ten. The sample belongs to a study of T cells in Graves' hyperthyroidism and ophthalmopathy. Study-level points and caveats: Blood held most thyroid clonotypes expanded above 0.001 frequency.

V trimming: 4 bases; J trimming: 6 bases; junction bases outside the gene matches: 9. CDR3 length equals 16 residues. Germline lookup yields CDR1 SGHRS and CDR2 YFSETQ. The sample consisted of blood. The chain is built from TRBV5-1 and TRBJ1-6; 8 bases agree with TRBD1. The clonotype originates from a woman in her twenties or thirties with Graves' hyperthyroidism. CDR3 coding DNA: TGCGCCAGCAGCCCCAACAGCGGACAGGGTAATTCACCCCTCCACTTT. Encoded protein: CASSPNSGQGNSPLHF.